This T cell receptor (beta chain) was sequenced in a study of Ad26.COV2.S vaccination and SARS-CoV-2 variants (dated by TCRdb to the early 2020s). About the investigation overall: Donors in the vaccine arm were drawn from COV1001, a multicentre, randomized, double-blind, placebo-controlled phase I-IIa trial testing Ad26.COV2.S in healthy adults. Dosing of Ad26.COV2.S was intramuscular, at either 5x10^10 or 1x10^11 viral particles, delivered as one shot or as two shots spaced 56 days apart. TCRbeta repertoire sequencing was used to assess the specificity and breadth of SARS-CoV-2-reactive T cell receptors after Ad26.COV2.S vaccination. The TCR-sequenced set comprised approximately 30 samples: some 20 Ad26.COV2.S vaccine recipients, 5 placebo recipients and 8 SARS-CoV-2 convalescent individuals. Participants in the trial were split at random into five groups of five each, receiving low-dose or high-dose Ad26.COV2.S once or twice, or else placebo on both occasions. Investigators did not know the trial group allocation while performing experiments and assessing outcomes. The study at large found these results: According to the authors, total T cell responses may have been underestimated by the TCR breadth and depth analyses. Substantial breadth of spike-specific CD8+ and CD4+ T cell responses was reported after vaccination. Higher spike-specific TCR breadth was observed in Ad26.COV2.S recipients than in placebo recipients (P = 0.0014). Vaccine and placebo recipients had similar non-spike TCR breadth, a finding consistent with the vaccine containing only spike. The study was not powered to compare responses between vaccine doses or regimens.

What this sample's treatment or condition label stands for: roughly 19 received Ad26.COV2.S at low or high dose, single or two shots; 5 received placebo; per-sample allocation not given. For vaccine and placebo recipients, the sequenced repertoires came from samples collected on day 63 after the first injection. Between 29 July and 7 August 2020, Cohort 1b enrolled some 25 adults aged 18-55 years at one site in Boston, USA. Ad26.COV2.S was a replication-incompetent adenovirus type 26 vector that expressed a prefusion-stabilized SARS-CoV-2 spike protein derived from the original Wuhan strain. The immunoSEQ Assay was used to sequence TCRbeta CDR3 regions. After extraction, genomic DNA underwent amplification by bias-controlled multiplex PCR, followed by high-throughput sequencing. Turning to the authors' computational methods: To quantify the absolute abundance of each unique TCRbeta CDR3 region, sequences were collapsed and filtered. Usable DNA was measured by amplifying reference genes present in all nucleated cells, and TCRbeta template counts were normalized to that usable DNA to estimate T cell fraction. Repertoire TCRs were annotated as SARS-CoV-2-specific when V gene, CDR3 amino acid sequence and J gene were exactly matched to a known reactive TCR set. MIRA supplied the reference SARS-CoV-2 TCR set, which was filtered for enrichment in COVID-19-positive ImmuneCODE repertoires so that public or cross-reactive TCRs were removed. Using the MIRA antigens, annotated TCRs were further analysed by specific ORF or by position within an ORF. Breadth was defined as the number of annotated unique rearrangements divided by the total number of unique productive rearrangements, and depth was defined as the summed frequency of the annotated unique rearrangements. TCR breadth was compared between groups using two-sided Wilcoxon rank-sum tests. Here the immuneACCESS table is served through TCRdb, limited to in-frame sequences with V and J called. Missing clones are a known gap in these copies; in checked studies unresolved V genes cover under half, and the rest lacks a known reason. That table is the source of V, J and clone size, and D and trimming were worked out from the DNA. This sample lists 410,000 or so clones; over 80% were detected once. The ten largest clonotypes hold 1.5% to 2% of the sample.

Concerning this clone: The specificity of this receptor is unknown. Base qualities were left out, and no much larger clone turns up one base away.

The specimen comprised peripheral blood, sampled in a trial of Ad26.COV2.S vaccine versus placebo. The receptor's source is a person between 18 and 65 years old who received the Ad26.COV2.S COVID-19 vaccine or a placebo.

CDR3 protein: CASSLGSVSYTF. The base sequence is TGTGCCAGCAGTTTGGGGAGCGTGAGCTACACCTTC. The chain uses TRBV28 and TRBJ1-2, with the D gene call left open. At the junction V is shortened by 3 bases and J by 9 bases, with 11 bases in between. From the germline V gene, CDR1 is MDHEN and CDR2 is SYDVKM. The CDR3 holds 12 amino acids from the cysteine to the phenylalanine. Just the 36-base CDR3 DNA is kept, in frame starting at base 1.